This T cell receptor beta chain was identified in a study of blood T cell repertoires in COVID-19. About the study: From the United States, Italy and Spain came samples of acute and convalescent COVID-19.

CDR3 length equals 12 residues. The germline V and J ends were trimmed by 3 bases and 4 bases, with 6 bases remaining between them. Per the germline V gene, CDR1 is SGHRS and CDR2 is YFSETQ. Only in-frame clones appear in the TCRdb table, and some are missing; sequencing was by immunoSEQ multiplex PCR. Of hundreds of thousands of clones detected, 75% to 90% appear once; the ten largest clones hold over 1.1%. The sample taken for sequencing was peripheral blood. The clonotype comes from a woman in her 30s with active or convalescent COVID-19. The chain combines TRBV5-1 with TRBJ2-3; D gene ambiguous. Written as DNA, the CDR3 is TGCGCCAGCAGCTCCTATTCAGATACGCAGTATTTT. It encodes CASSSYSDTQYF.